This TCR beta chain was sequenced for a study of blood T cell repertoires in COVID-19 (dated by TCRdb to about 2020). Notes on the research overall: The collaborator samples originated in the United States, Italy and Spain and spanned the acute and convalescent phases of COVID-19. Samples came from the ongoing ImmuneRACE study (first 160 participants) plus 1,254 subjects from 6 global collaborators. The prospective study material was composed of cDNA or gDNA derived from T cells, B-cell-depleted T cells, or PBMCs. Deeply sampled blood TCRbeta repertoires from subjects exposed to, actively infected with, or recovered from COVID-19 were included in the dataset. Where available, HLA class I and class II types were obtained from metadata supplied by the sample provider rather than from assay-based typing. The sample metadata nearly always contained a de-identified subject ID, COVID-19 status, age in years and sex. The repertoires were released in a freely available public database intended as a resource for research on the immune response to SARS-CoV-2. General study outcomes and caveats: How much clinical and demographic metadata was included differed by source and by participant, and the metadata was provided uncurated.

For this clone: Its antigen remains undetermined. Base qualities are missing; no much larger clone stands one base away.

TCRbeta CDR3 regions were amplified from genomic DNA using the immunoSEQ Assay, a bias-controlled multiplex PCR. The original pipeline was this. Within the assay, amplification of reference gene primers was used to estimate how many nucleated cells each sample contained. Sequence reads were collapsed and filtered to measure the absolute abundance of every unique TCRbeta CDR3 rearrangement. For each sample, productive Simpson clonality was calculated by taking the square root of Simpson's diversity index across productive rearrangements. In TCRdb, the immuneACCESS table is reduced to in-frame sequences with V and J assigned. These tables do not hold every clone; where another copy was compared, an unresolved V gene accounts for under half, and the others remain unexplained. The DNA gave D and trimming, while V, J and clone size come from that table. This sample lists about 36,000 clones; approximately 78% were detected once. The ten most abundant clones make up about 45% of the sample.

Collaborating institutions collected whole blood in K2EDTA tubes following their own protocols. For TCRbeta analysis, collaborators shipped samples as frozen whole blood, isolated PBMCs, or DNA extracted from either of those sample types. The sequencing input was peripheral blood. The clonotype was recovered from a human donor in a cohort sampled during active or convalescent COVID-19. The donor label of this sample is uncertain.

The CDR3: CASSYGASETQYF. The sequenced DNA is TGTGCCAGCAGTTACGGGGCCTCGGAGACCCAGTACTTC. The chain is assembled from TRBV6-2 or TRBV6-3 and TRBJ2-5; perhaps TRBD1 is the D gene, with 5 bases matching. V was cut back by 2 bases and J by 5 bases, leaving a gap of 9 bases between them. The CDR3 spans 13 residues, from the cysteine through the phenylalanine. Only the CDR3 portion is preserved as DNA: 39 bases, with reading frame beginning at the first base. CDR1 and CDR2 are read off the germline V gene as MNHEY and SVGEGT.